This paragraph reports one T cell receptor (beta chain). Its antigen is still unknown. Base qualities were left out, and no much larger clone turns up one base away. The data originate from a study of blood T cell repertoires in COVID-19 (dated by TCRdb to about 2020). Study-level background: Samples from collaborators originated in the United States, Italy and Spain and spanned both the acute and convalescent phases of COVID-19. Samples came from the ongoing ImmuneRACE study (first 160 participants) plus 1,254 subjects from 6 global collaborators. Where HLA class I and class II types were available, the types were taken from metadata supplied by the sample provider, not from assay-based typing. The dataset comprised deeply sampled blood TCRbeta repertoires from subjects exposed to, actively infected with, or recovered from COVID-19. The sample metadata nearly always contained a de-identified subject ID, COVID-19 status, age in years and sex. The repertoires were made available in a free public database intended to serve as a resource for research on the immune response to SARS-CoV-2. The material from the prospective study consisted of cDNA or gDNA derived from T cells, B-cell-depleted T cells, or PBMCs.

TCRbeta CDR3 regions were amplified from genomic DNA by means of the immunoSEQ Assay, a bias-controlled multiplex PCR. As for how the authors treated the data: The number of nucleated cells in each sample was estimated from the amplification of reference gene primers within the assay. To quantify the absolute abundance of each unique TCRbeta CDR3 rearrangement, sequence reads were collapsed and filtered. For each sample, productive Simpson clonality was calculated by taking the square root of Simpson's diversity index across productive rearrangements. As stored in TCRdb, this immuneACCESS dataset retains in-frame rearrangements with V and J assigned. A fraction of the clones does not appear; measured against another copy, unresolved V genes explain less than half of the discrepancy, and the remainder lacks a known reason. The V and J calls and clone size are taken from that table; D and trimming were inferred from the DNA. This sample holds 95,000 to 120,000 clones; about four fifths were observed only once. The leading ten clones occupy under 5% of the sample.

There are 11 amino acids in the CDR3, from cysteine to phenylalanine inclusive. Only the CDR3 portion is preserved as DNA: 33 bases, with reading frame beginning at the first base. CDR1 is given as MNHEY and CDR2 as SVGAGI, both from the germline V gene. At the junction V is shortened by 6 bases and J by 11 bases, with 12 bases in between. Overall study outcomes, separate from this receptor: Clinical and demographic metadata were provided uncurated, with the amount varying by source and participant.

Collaborating institutions collected whole blood in K2EDTA tubes following their own protocols. For TCRbeta analysis, collaborators shipped samples in one of three forms: frozen whole blood, isolated PBMCs, or DNA extracted from either of those sample types. The TCR comes from a woman in her sixties or seventies with acute or convalescent COVID-19. In this chain, TRBV6-5 is recombined with TRBJ2-3; the D gene is possibly TRBD2, with 5 bases matching. Material for sequencing was peripheral blood. The nucleotide sequence is given as TGTGCCAGCAGCTCCCCGGGGAAGCAGTATTTT. It encodes CASSSPGKQYF.